These 8 T cell receptor beta chains share one sample of origin, sequenced in a study of blood T cell repertoires in COVID-19. Some clones are missing from TCRdb's copy, which holds only in-frame ones; the method was immunoSEQ multiplex PCR. The sample has some 110,000 clones; about 89% are singletons. Sequencing was carried out using peripheral blood. The receptor set was obtained from a man aged 35 to 55 with acute or convalescent COVID-19.

This chain uses TRBV18 with TRBJ1-1, with 8 bases identical to TRBD1. Germline CDR1 and CDR2: KGHSH and LQKENI. The V segment lost 4 bases and the J segment 0 bases; nucleotides outside the gene matches: 10. This CDR3 contains 17 residues. The CDR3 DNA sequence: TGTGCCAGCTCACTAACCGGGACAGGCAATATGAACACTGAAGCTTTCTTT. It translates to CASSLTGTGNMNTEAFF.

J is TRBJ2-1 and V is TRBV19, with 10 nucleotides matching TRBD2. CDR3 length equals 17 residues. Losses at the gene ends were 7 bases for V and 5 bases for J; bases not matched to a gene: 14. Germline CDR1 and CDR2: LNHDA and SQIVND (reference sequence). For the CDR3, the DNA is TGTGCCAGTAACTCACGGGGTAGAGCGGGAGGGAACAATGAGCAGTTCTTC. Its protein is CASNSRGRAGGNNEQFF.

This chain connects TRBV7-9 to TRBJ1-3, with D tentatively TRBD1 (5 bases). The CDR3 runs to 15 residues. The germline V and J ends were trimmed by 5 bases and 2 bases, with 13 bases remaining between them. Germline V gives CDR1 SEHNR, CDR2 FQNEAQ (reference sequence). For the CDR3, the DNA is TGTGCCAGCAGCGGCGGACACACGACTGGAAACACCATATATTTT. It yields the protein CASSGGHTTGNTIYF.

This chain links TRBV5-1 with TRBJ2-1; weak D call: TRBD2 (5 bases). Trimming took 0 bases from V and 6 from J, leaving 13 bases between them. Per the germline V gene, CDR1 is SGHRS and CDR2 is YFSETQ. This CDR3 comprises 15 residues. The DNA of the CDR3 is TGCGCCAGCAGCTTGGGGGTTAATCGGGGCAATGAGCAGTTCTTC. Protein product: CASSLGVNRGNEQFF.

The chain combines TRBV7-9 with TRBJ1-3; D unresolved. Germline-derived CDR1 and CDR2 are SEHNR and FQNEAQ (reference sequence). The CDR3 length is 14 residues. Between the trimmed V and J ends, which lost 8 bases and 0 bases, there was a span of 11 bases. The CDR3 protein is CASPPGLSGNTIYF. Written as DNA, the CDR3 is TGTGCCAGCCCGCCCGGACTCTCTGGAAACACCATATATTTT.

This chain links TRBV6-5 with TRBJ1-4; no reliable D call. There are 15 residues in the CDR3. CDR1 is MNHEY, CDR2 SVGAGI, per germline. V was trimmed by 7 bases and J by 8 bases, leaving 20 bases between them. The CDR3 protein is CASTSWRLGEEKLFF. The CDR3 DNA is TGTGCCAGCACGTCCTGGCGACTCGGGGAGGAAAAACTGTTTTTT.

This clone occurred a few times. The chain combines TRBV6-5 with TRBJ1-2; D remains ambiguous. The CDR3 consists of 13 residues. The V end was cut by 5 bases, the J end by 3 bases, with 10 bases between. The germline CDR1 and CDR2 sequences are MNHEY and SVGAGI. CDR3 amino acids: CASSPGADYGYTF. CDR3 bases: TGTGCCAGCAGTCCCGGCGCGGACTATGGCTACACCTTC.

The chain couples TRBV7-2 to TRBJ1-5, with D hard to call. Germline V lookup: CDR1 SGHTA, CDR2 FQGNSA. The V gene lost 6 bases and the J gene lost 0 bases, with 6 bases spanning the gap. This CDR3 is 13 amino acids long. CDR3 nucleotide sequence: TGTGCCAGCAGGGAGAATAGCAATCAGCCCCAGCATTTT. This gives the protein CASRENSNQPQHF. Full variable domain (outside the CDR3, taken from reference TRBV7-2 and TRBJ1-5): GAGVSQSPSNKVTEKGKDVELRCDPISGHTALYWYRQSLGQGLEFLIYFQGNSAPDKSGLPSDRFSAERTGGSVSTLTIQRTQQEDSAVYLCASRENSNQPQHFGDGTRLSIL.